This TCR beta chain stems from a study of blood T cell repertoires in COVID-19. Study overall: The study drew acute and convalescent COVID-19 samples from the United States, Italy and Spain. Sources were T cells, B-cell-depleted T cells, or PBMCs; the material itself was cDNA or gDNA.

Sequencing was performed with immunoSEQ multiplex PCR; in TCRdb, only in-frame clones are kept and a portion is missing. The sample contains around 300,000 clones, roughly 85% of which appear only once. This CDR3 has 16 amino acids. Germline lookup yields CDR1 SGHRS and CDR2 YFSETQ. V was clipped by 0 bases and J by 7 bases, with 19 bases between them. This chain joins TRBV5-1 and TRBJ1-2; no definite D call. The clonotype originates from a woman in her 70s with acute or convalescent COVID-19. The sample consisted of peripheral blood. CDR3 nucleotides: TGCGCCAGCAGCTTGGCGGCAGCCCCCGACCTAGGTGGCTACACCTTC. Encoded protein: CASSLAAAPDLGGYTF.